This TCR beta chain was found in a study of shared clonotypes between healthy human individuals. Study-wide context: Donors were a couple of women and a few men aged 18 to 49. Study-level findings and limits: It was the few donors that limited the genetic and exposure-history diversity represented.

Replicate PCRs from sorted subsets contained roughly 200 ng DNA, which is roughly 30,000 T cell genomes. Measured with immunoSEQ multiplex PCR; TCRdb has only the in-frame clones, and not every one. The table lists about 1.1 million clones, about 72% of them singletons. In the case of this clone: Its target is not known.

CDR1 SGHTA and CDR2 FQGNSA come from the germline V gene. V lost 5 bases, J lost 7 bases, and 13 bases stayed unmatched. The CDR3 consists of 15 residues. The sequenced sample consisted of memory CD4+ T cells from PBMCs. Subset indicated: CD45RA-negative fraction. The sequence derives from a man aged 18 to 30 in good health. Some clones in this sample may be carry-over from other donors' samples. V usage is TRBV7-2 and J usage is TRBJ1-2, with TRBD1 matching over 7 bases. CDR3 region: CASSPVSGGVPGYTF. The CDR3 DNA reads TGTGCCAGCAGCCCTGTTTCAGGGGGGGTGCCTGGCTACACCTTC.